This TCR beta chain comes out of a study of monozygotic twins with inflammatory bowel disease. Study-wide results and limits: The results supported no single strong signal or clonotype associated with IBD. With inverse Simpson as the measure, TCRbeta diversity was lower in IBD patients than in healthy co-twins. Variability in patient repertoires may have come partly from differing immunosuppressive treatments.

Blood samples, whole and unsorted for T cells, yielded the isolated total RNA. From the 5' RACE reads, TCRdb lists one entry per CDR3 protein and no DNA. The data show 170,000 or so distinct CDR3 sequences, and the top ten clones hold 6.5% to 9%. On this clonotype: Its target is unknown.

CDR3 size: 16 residues. Germline CDR1 and CDR2: MNHEY and SMNVEV (reference sequence). This receptor was identified in a human donor with ulcerative colitis or Crohn's disease, or a healthy co-twin of an affected twin (not recorded which). The chain carries TRBV27 and TRBJ1-2. Input material: blood. The CDR3: CASSTLPVAPNYGYTF.